These 13 T cell receptor beta chains originate from one sample sequenced in a study of T cells in localized non-small cell lung cancer. Data came from immunoSEQ multiplex PCR; TCRdb stores just in-frame clones and leaves some out. The data hold about 33,000 clones, with roughly 88% observed a single time. The sample consisted of peripheral blood, taken before any cancer treatment. These receptors originate from a man aged 40 to 75 with stage I lung adenocarcinoma.

The chain joins TRBV6-5 to TRBJ1-1; D may be TRBD1 (5 bases). CDR3 length: 14 amino acids. The ends were cut back, 4 bases at V and 2 bases at J, with 11 bases in the middle. Per germline, CDR1 MNHEY and CDR2 SVGAGI. The CDR3 DNA sequence: TGTGCCAGCAGTTTCGGACACAAAAACACTGAAGCTTTCTTT. Translating it yields CASSFGHKNTEAFF.

This chain joins TRBV5-1 and TRBJ2-7; 12 nucleotides line up with TRBD1. V lost 4 bases, J lost 4 bases, and 3 bases stayed unmatched. The germline gives CDR1 SGHRS, CDR2 YFSETQ. The CDR3 runs 14 residues. The CDR3 DNA reads TGCGCCAGCAGCATGGGACAGGGGGCTTACGAGCAGTACTTC. The encoded protein is CASSMGQGAYEQYF.

The chain joins TRBV27 to TRBJ2-3; tentative D call: TRBD2 (7 bases). The germline V and J ends were trimmed by 2 bases and 10 bases, with 10 bases remaining between them. Germline V gene sequence: CDR1 MNHEY, CDR2 SMNVEV (reference sequence). This CDR3 is built from 12 residues. This chain's CDR3 is CASSLRGGPQYF. CDR3 sequence (DNA): TGTGCCAGCAGTTTAAGGGGGGGCCCGCAGTATTTT.

V usage is TRBV5-1 and J usage is TRBJ2-1; D possibly corresponds to TRBD1 (6 bases). Germline V gene lookup returns CDR1 SGHRS and CDR2 YFSETQ. V lost 0 bases and J lost 12, with 10 bases in between. The length of the CDR3 is 12 residues. The CDR3 sequence: CASSLETGSQFF. DNA for the CDR3: TGCGCCAGCAGCTTGGAGACAGGTTCGCAGTTCTTC.

This chain uses TRBV6-5 with TRBJ2-3; D is possibly TRBD2 (6 bases). This CDR3 has 13 residues. The ends were cut back, 5 bases at V and 3 bases at J, with 9 bases in the middle. The germline V gene has CDR1 MNHEY and CDR2 SVGAGI. The CDR3 spells CASSLAKTDTQYF. The DNA for the CDR3 is TGTGCCAGCAGTCTAGCGAAGACAGATACGCAGTATTTT.

The chain employs TRBV27 and TRBJ2-2, with TRBD1 matching over 8 bases. The CDR3 is 16 residues long. The trim removed 5 bases at V and 5 bases at J, leaving 10 bases unmatched. From germline, CDR1 is MNHEY and CDR2 SMNVEV (reference sequence). Here the CDR3 reads CASSMAGGTLTGELFF. The CDR3 bases are TGTGCCAGCAGTATGGCAGGGGGCACGTTGACCGGGGAGCTGTTTTTT.

The chain couples TRBV5-1 to TRBJ2-7, with a possible D match to TRBD1 (5 bases). CDR1 is SGHRS and CDR2 is YFSETQ in the germline V gene. CDR3 length: 18 residues. V dropped 1 base and J dropped 2 bases, with 22 bases sitting between them. CDR3 nucleotides: TGCGCCAGCAGCTTGCCCAGGACATCCATGCCAAGCACCTACGAGCAGTACTTC. It codes for CASSLPRTSMPSTYEQYF.

The CDR3 spells CASSIRLAGGPGPYEQYF. CDR3 coding DNA: TGTGCCAGTAGTATTCGACTAGCGGGGGGACCCGGTCCCTACGAGCAGTACTTC. The chain combines TRBV19 with TRBJ2-7; 13 positions match TRBD2. Per germline, CDR1 LNHDA and CDR2 SQIVND (reference sequence). The V and J ends lost 3 bases and 2 bases, in that order; junction bases with no gene match: 10. This CDR3 spans 18 amino acids.

This clone was counted between two and nine times. The CDR3 DNA reads as TGTGCCAGCAGTGAAGATAGACAGGGCCGGACCGGGGAGCTGTTTTTT. Protein sequence: CASSEDRQGRTGELFF. The chain is built from TRBV2 and TRBJ2-2; TRBD1 matches 7 bases. The J segment lost 5 bases and the V segment lost 1 base, leaving 7 bases of the junction unmatched. Germline V CDR1 and CDR2: SNHLY, FYNNEI. CDR3 length: 16 amino acids.

V is TRBV19 and J is TRBJ2-3; D not resolved. The CDR3 length is 15 residues. V gave up 5 bases and J gave up 2 bases, with 14 bases separating them. The germline gives CDR1 LNHDA, CDR2 SQIVND (reference sequence). The CDR3 coding sequence is TGTGCCAGTAGTGCGTCTAAAGCATACACAGATACGCAGTATTTT. It codes for CASSASKAYTDTQYF.

This clone was seen a few times. The chain employs TRBV6-5 and TRBJ1-1, with TRBD1 as a possible D gene (5 bases). The V gene lost 4 bases and the J gene lost 8 bases, with 20 bases spanning the gap. CDR3 length equals 15 residues. The germline gives CDR1 MNHEY, CDR2 SVGAGI. The DNA of the CDR3 is TGTGCCAGCAGTTTTCTACTAGACAGCAGCACGGAAGCTTTCTTT. Translated, it gives CASSFLLDSSTEAFF.

The chain links TRBV5-8 to TRBJ1-2; D gene unclear. Trimming pared 6 bases from V and 4 bases from J, leaving 19 bases between. CDR1 SGHTS and CDR2 YDEGEE come from the germline V gene. CDR3 length: 15 amino acids. For the CDR3, the DNA is TGTGCCAGCACCATCGGGATCGCCAGAGCCTATGGCTACACCTTC. This encodes CASTIGIARAYGYTF.

The chain combines TRBV13 with TRBJ2-1; no reliable D call. The CDR3 consists of 14 residues. V dropped 4 bases and J dropped 4 bases, with 11 bases sitting between them. Germline lookup yields CDR1 PRHDT and CDR2 FYEKMQ (reference sequence). The CDR3 here is CASSSRTDYNEQFF. As DNA, the CDR3 is TGTGCCAGCAGCTCTAGGACCGATTACAATGAGCAGTTCTTC.